These 3 T cell receptor beta chains were sequenced from one sample in a study of cytomegalovirus exposure and HLA in healthy donors. 60 Vbeta and 13 Jbeta primers were used in PCR. Method: immunoSEQ multiplex PCR; TCRdb's copy keeps in-frame clones and lacks some. Among around 100,000 clones listed, almost 80% were seen once. Specimen: PBMCs. The receptors originated from a man in his fifties in good health and CMV-seropositive.

Here the CDR3 reads CASSIVPGLTYEQYF. Written as DNA, the CDR3 is TGTGCCAGTAGTATAGTTCCAGGGCTGACCTACGAGCAGTACTTC. The chain couples TRBV19 to TRBJ2-7; D may be TRBD1 (5 bases). CDR1 and CDR2 from the germline V gene are LNHDA and SQIVND (reference sequence). Trimming removed 1 base at V and 2 bases at J, with 12 bases between. The CDR3 is made up of 15 amino acids. Filled out from reference TRBV19 and TRBJ2-7, the complete variable domain reads DGGITQSPKYLFRKEGQNVTLSCEQNLNHDAMYWYRQDPGQGLRLIYYSQIVNDFQKGDIAEGYSVSREKKESFPLTVTSAQKNPTAFYLCASSIVPGLTYEQYFGPGTRLTVT.

This clone was counted a few times. The rearrangement uses TRBV7-9 and TRBJ2-7; D is perhaps TRBD2 (5 bases). CDR3 length: 14 amino acids. Deletions cut 8 bases from V and 2 bases from J, with 16 bases between. Germline-derived CDR1 and CDR2 are SEHNR and FQNEAQ (reference sequence). The CDR3 sequence is CASSPGIPTYEQYF. The CDR3 DNA reads TGTGCCAGCTCTCCGGGGATCCCCACCTACGAGCAGTACTTC.

The V call is TRBV10-2, the J call TRBJ2-3; 10 bases match TRBD1. CDR1 and CDR2 from the germline V gene are WSHSY and SAAADI. V lost 8 bases and J lost 7; bases outside the gene matches: 12. CDR3 size: 15 residues. CDR3: CASALGQGIPNTQYF. The CDR3 coding sequence is TGCGCCAGCGCCCTGGGACAGGGGATTCCGAATACGCAGTATTTT.